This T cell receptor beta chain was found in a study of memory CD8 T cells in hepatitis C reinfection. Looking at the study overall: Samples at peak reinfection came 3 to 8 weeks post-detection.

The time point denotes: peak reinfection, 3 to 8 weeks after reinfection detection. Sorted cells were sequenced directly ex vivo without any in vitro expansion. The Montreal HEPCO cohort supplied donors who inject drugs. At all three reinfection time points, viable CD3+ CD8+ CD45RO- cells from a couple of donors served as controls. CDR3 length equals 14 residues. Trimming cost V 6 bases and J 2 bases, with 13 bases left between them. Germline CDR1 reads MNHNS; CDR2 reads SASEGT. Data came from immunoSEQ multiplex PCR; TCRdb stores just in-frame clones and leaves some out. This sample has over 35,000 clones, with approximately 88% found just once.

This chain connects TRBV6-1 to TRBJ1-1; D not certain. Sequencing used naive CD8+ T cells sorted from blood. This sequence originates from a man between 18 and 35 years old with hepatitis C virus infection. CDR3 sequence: CASSVNGLNTEAFF. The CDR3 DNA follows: TGTGCCAGCAGCGTAAACGGACTTAACACTGAAGCTTTCTTT.